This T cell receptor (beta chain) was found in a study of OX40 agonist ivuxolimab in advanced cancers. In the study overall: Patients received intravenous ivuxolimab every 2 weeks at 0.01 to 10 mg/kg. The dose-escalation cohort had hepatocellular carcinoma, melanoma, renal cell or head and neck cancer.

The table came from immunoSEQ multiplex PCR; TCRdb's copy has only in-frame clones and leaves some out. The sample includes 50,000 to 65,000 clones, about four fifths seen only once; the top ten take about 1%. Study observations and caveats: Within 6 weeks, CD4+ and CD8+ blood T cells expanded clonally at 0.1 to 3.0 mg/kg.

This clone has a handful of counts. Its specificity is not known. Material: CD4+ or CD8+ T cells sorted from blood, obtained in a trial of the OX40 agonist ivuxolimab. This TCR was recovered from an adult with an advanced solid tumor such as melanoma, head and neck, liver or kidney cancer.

The CDR3: CAWSGYQGNSPLHF. Here the CDR3 DNA reads TGTGCCTGGAGTGGATACCAGGGGAATTCACCCCTCCACTTT. The chain joins TRBV30 to TRBJ1-6, with D tentatively TRBD1 (6 bases). Germline V gene lookup returns CDR1 GTSNPN and CDR2 SVGIG (reference sequence). The V end was cut by 1 base, the J end by 7 bases, with 11 bases between. The CDR3 loop spans 14 amino acids. Looking up the rest from reference TRBV30 and TRBJ1-6 gives the full variable domain: SQTIHQWPATLVQPVGSPLSLECTVEGTSNPNLYWYRQAAGRGLQLLFYSVGIGQISSEVPQNLSASRPQDRQFILSSKKLLLSDSGFYLCAWSGYQGNSPLHFGNGTRLTVT.